This TCR beta chain comes out of a study of beta chain features in type 1 diabetes. cDNA synthesis used the whole RNA isolate, giving expressed TCRB sequences. Repertoires were generated with immunoSEQ multiplex PCR, while TCRdb's copy carries only in-frame clones and drops some. The sample consists of 250,000 to 350,000 clones, 14% of them appearing once. The CDR3 sequence is 15 residues long. CDR1 and CDR2 from the germline V gene are MNHNY and SVGAGI (reference sequence). V trimming: 5 bases; J trimming: 7 bases; junction bases outside the gene matches: 4. This clonotype was sampled from a man between 25 and 39 years old in good health. The chain links TRBV6-6 to TRBJ2-1, with TRBD2 identical over 14 bases. The sequenced sample was central memory CD4+ T cells from blood. The CDR3 DNA reads TGTGCCAGCAGTGGACTAGCGGGAGGCGATAATGAGCAGTTCTTC. Its protein product is CASSGLAGGDNEQFF.